Below, 18 T cell receptor beta chains from the same sample are listed, as sequenced in a study of cytomegalovirus exposure and HLA in healthy donors. In the PCR, 60 Vbeta and 13 Jbeta primers were used. Produced via immunoSEQ multiplex PCR; TCRdb's table is partial and in-frame only. This specimen shows about 200,000 clones; the ten leading clones hold over 0.95%. The material sequenced was PBMCs. These receptors originate from a girl aged 2 to 10 in good health and CMV-seropositive.

The chain uses TRBV4-1 and TRBJ2-1; TRBD2 matches at 7 bases. The trim removed 1 base at V and 0 bases at J, leaving 18 bases unmatched. Per germline, CDR1 MGHRA and CDR2 YSYEKL. This CDR3 contains 21 residues. The CDR3 spells CASSQGPGRAAFSTSYNEQFF. The CDR3 bases are TGCGCCAGCAGCCAAGGCCCGGGGAGGGCGGCATTCTCCACCTCCTACAATGAGCAGTTCTTC.

The V gene is TRBV10-3, the J gene TRBJ1-1, with D possibly matching TRBD1 (6 bases). V lost 6 bases, J lost 4 bases, and 15 bases lay in between. This CDR3 is built from 14 residues. Germline CDR1 reads ENHRY; CDR2 reads SYGVKD. CDR3 sequence (DNA): TGTGCCATCAGCCCCCGGGACATCCCCACTGAAGCTTTCTTT. Translation gives CAISPRDIPTEAFF.

The J gene is TRBJ2-7, the V gene TRBV21-1; the table's D gene call, TRBD2, was not cross checked with the DNA. TRBV21-1 is annotated as a pseudogene. The CDR3 runs to 13 residues. CDR3 DNA sequence: TGTGCCAGCAGCAAAGGACTGCCCTACGAGCAGTACTTC. This translates into CASSKGLPYEQYF.

The chain links TRBV6-1 to TRBJ2-3; D might be TRBD2 (6 bases). Germline V gene lookup returns CDR1 MNHNS and CDR2 SASEGT. The CDR3 length is 14 residues. V was cut by 8 bases and J by 0 bases, with 12 bases left in between. CDR3: CASSSGESTDTQYF. DNA of the CDR3: TGTGCCAGCTCGTCGGGAGAGAGCACAGATACGCAGTATTTT.

The J gene is TRBJ1-1, the V gene TRBV11-2, with D possibly matching TRBD1 (6 bases). The CDR3 extends over 14 amino acids. Germline CDR1 reads SGHAT; CDR2 reads FQNNGV. V lost 5 bases, J lost 8 bases, and 18 bases lay in between. The CDR3 nucleotides are TGTGCCAGCAGCACTCACCCTATTACAGGGGAAGCTTTCTTT. This gives the protein CASSTHPITGEAFF.

This chain uses TRBV4-1 with TRBJ2-1; TRBD2 might be the D (6 bases). CDR1 and CDR2 from the germline V gene are MGHRA and YSYEKL. V lost 0 bases and J 6 bases, leaving 9 bases between the germline ends. The CDR3 totals 14 residues. As DNA, the CDR3 is TGCGCCAGCAGCCAAGAACTAGCCCGCAATGAGCAGTTCTTC. Protein: CASSQELARNEQFF.

The chain uses TRBV5-1 and TRBJ1-3; D is unresolved. The germline gives CDR1 SGHRS, CDR2 YFSETQ. The CDR3 loop spans 13 amino acids. V lost 5 bases, J lost 0 bases, and 6 bases lay in between. CDR3 bases: TGCGCCAGCAGGGCTCTCTCTGGAAACACCATATATTTT. Encoded protein: CASRALSGNTIYF.

The rearrangement joins TRBV27 to TRBJ2-7; 10 bases align to TRBD1. In germline, CDR1 is MNHEY, CDR2 SMNVEV (reference sequence). This CDR3 has 15 residues. J was trimmed by 4 bases and V by 6 bases; bases with no gene match: 9. CDR3 nucleotide sequence: TGTGCCAGCAGACAAGCCGGGACAGGGGCTTACGAGCAGTACTTC. This codes for CASRQAGTGAYEQYF.

V and J are TRBV29-1 and TRBJ2-7; perhaps TRBD1 as D (6 bases). Trimming took off 5 bases at V and 2 bases at J, with 10 bases between the two ends. CDR1 and CDR2 from the germline V gene are SQVTM and ANQGSEA. The CDR3 is made up of 12 amino acids. The CDR3 DNA follows: TGCAGCGTTATGACAGGAACCTACGAGCAGTACTTC. Encoded protein: CSVMTGTYEQYF.

The chain carries TRBV5-6 and TRBJ2-2; a weak D match, TRBD2 (5 bases). Germline lookup yields CDR1 SGHDT and CDR2 YYEEEE. The CDR3 is 15 residues long. With 0 bases removed from V and 5 bases from J, the gap between germline ends came to 11 bases. CDR3 nucleotides: TGTGCCAGCAGCTTGGCGCCCACGGGGACCGGGGAGCTGTTTTTT. Protein product: CASSLAPTGTGELFF.

This chain joins TRBV28 and TRBJ1-1; 8 bases map to TRBD1. Germline V CDR1 and CDR2: MDHEN, SYDVKM. CDR3 length: 14 residues. V lost 5 bases to trimming and J lost 6 bases; unmatched junction nucleotides: 8. The CDR3 region is CASSRGQGWAEAFF. Written as DNA, the CDR3 is TGTGCCAGCAGTCGCGGACAGGGTTGGGCTGAAGCTTTCTTT.

This rearrangement joins TRBV11-1 to TRBJ1-1; D uncertain. The CDR3 is made up of 15 amino acids. Germline values: CDR1 SGHAT, CDR2 FQDESV (reference sequence). Between the trimmed V and J ends, which lost 3 bases and 4 bases, there was a span of 15 bases. The CDR3, as DNA: TGTGCCAGCAGCTTGTCCCACACCACGTTCACTGAAGCTTTCTTT. Its protein is CASSLSHTTFTEAFF. Combining the CDR3 with reference TRBV11-1 and TRBJ1-1 gives the whole variable domain EAEVAQSPRYKITEKSQAVAFWCDPISGHATLYWYRQILGQGPELLVQFQDESVVDDSQLPKDRFSAERLKGVDSTLKIQPAELGDSAMYLCASSLSHTTFTEAFFGQGTRLTVV.

The chain links TRBV6-5 to TRBJ1-5; tentative D call: TRBD1 (6 bases). Trimming removed 3 bases at V and 4 bases at J, with 7 bases between. Germline CDR1 reads MNHEY; CDR2 reads SVGAGI. CDR3 length: 13 residues. This CDR3 reads CASSYGQNQPQHF. The CDR3 nucleotides read TGTGCCAGCAGTTATGGACAGAATCAGCCCCAGCATTTT.

The rearrangement links TRBV10-3 to TRBJ1-2; weak D call: TRBD1 (6 bases). Trimming took 0 bases from V and 8 from J, leaving 13 bases between them. The CDR3 length is 14 residues. Germline CDR1 reads ENHRY; CDR2 reads SYGVKD. The CDR3: CAISESPQGLGYTF. The CDR3 DNA is TGTGCCATCAGTGAGTCGCCGCAGGGGTTGGGCTACACCTTC.

The chain recombines TRBV19 with TRBJ1-2; D is unclear. Between the trimmed V and J ends, which lost 2 bases and 5 bases, there was a span of 6 bases. The CDR3 is 12 amino acids. The V gene's germline CDR1 is LNHDA and CDR2 SQIVND (reference sequence). The CDR3 sequence is CASSIQMYGYTF. The CDR3 nucleotides read TGTGCCAGTAGTATACAAATGTATGGCTACACCTTC.

The rearrangement links TRBV7-9 to TRBJ2-3, with D tentatively TRBD1 (6 bases). From germline, CDR1 is SEHNR and CDR2 FQNEAQ (reference sequence). With 6 bases removed from V and 4 bases from J, the gap between germline ends came to 14 bases. The CDR3 totals 14 residues. For the CDR3, the DNA is TGTGCCAGCAGTTGGGGGCAGGGTTCAGATACGCAGTATTTT. This sequence encodes CASSWGQGSDTQYF.

The chain has TRBV5-1 and TRBJ2-5; 9 bases are a match to TRBD2. The J call may be incorrect, as the DNA end agrees better with TRBJ2-7. The CDR3 is made up of 15 amino acids. Germline CDR1 reads SGHRS; CDR2 reads YFSETQ. The CDR3 is CASSLAASGAYEQYF. The CDR3 DNA follows: TGCGCCAGCAGCTTGGCGGCTAGCGGGGCCTACGAGCAGTACTTC.

The chain has TRBV28 and TRBJ1-2; D might be TRBD1 (5 bases). Trimming left V 2 bases short and J 8 bases short, with 9 bases between. CDR1 is MDHEN, CDR2 SYDVKM, per germline. The CDR3 totals 12 residues. This CDR3 reads CASSLQGGGYTF. The CDR3 coding sequence is TGTGCCAGCAGTTTACAGGGAGGAGGCTACACCTTC.